Here is one T cell receptor beta chain with its context. What it recognizes is unknown. This sample stems from a study of shared clonotypes between healthy human individuals. Overall study results and limits: Naive subsets generally exceeded memory subsets in estimated richness.

Clones were read by immunoSEQ multiplex PCR, and TCRdb kept only the in-frame ones, dropping some. The repertoire includes 2.5 million or so clones, more than 80% of them detected once, and 0.14% sits in the top ten. There are 15 residues in the CDR3. Germline values: CDR1 LNHDA, CDR2 SQIVND (reference sequence). With 5 bases clipped from V and 4 bases from J, the junction kept 8 bases outside the gene matches. This receptor was taken from a young man in good health. The sequencing input was naive CD4+ T cells sorted from blood. Subset given: CD45RA+ positively selected. The chain is built from TRBV19 and TRBJ2-3; 8 bases map to TRBD2. CDR3 nucleotide sequence: TGTGCCAGTAGTCCGGGAGGGCCAAGAGCAGATACGCAGTATTTT. Protein: CASSPGGPRADTQYF.